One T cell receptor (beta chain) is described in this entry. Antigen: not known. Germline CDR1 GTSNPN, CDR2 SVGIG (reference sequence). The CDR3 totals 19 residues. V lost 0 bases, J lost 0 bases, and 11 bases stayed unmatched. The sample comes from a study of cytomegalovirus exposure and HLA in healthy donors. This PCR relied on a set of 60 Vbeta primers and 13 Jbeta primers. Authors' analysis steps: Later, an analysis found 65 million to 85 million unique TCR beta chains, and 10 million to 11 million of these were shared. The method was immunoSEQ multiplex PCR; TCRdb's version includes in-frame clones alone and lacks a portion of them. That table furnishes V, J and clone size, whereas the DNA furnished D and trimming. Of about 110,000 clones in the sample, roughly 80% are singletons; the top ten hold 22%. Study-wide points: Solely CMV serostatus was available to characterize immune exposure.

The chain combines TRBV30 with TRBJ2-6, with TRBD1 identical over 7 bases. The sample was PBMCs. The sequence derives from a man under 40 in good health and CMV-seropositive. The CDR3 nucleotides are TGTGCCTGGAGTGTACTAAGACAGGGAGCTTACTCTGGGGCCAACGTCCTGACTTTC. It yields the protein CAWSVLRQGAYSGANVLTF.